One sample yielded the 26 T cell receptor beta chains listed below, sequenced in a study of CD8 T cells in Susac syndrome. RNA amounts of roughly 0.5 to 1 ug underwent reverse transcription with random hexamers. TCRdb used MiXCR to reprocess the immunoSEQ multiplex PCR reads, holding one entry per CDR3 protein. The data hold approximately 200,000 distinct CDR3 sequences, with approximately 96% observed a single time. Sequenced: CD4+ T cells from PBMCs. The source is a human donor with multiple sclerosis.

The gene calls are TRBV7-2 and TRBJ2-7; the D gene is possibly TRBD1 (6 bases). Per the germline V gene, CDR1 is SGHTA and CDR2 is FQGNSA. The ends were cut back, 3 bases at V and 4 bases at J, with 13 bases in the middle. This CDR3 comprises 14 residues. CDR3 protein: CASSLRGLPYEQYF. The CDR3 bases are TGTGCCAGCAGCTTGAGGGGGTTACCGTACGAGCAGTACTTC.

The chain recombines TRBV3-1 with TRBJ1-1, with a possible D match to TRBD1 (5 bases). The V end was cut by 0 bases, the J end by 5 bases, with 13 bases between. Germline V gives CDR1 LGHDT, CDR2 YNNKEL (reference sequence). The CDR3 length is 15 residues. As DNA, the CDR3 is TGTGCCAGCAGCCAAGAGAGGGCTGGGGGGACTGAAGCTTTCTTT. This gives the protein CASSQERAGGTEAFF.

The rearrangement uses TRBV15 and TRBJ1-6; 8 bases map to TRBD1. This CDR3 region has 17 residues. V gave up 0 bases and J gave up 7 bases; unmatched junction bases: 8. CDR1 is LNHNV, CDR2 YYDKDF, per germline (reference sequence). This chain's CDR3 is CATSRDQGANLNSPLHF. The CDR3 coding sequence is TGTGCCACCAGCAGAGATCAGGGGGCTAACCTGAATTCACCCCTCCACTTT.

CDR3 loop: CASSRYTGQGDPYSNQPQHF. DNA of the CDR3: TGTGCCAGCAGCAGATACACGGGACAGGGTGACCCTTATAGCAATCAGCCCCAGCATTTT. J is TRBJ1-5 and V is TRBV11-2; 9 bases align to TRBD1. The CDR3 length is 20 residues. Per germline, CDR1 SGHAT and CDR2 FQNNGV. With V trimmed by 5 bases and J by 0 bases, 17 bases remained unmatched.

The V and J genes are TRBV6-2 or TRBV6-3 and TRBJ1-6; D ambiguous. Trimming pared 5 bases from V and 1 base from J, leaving 9 bases between. Germline V gives CDR1 MNHEY, CDR2 SVGEGT. This CDR3 has 15 amino acids. The CDR3 reads CASSLQWSYNSPLHF. CDR3 nucleotides: TGTGCCAGCAGTCTCCAATGGTCCTATAATTCACCCCTCCACTTT.

The rearrangement joins TRBV20-1 to TRBJ2-1; D possibly corresponds to TRBD2 (5 bases). This CDR3 is 11 amino acids long. The germline gives CDR1 DFQATT, CDR2 SNEGSKA (reference sequence). Trimming stripped 5 bases from V and 10 bases from J, with 12 bases between. The CDR3 is CSAERTGEQFF. CDR3 DNA: TGCAGTGCTGAAAGGACTGGAGAGCAGTTCTTC.

The DNA for the CDR3 is TGCAGTGCTTATACCGGGACAGGGCAAGGCTACACCTTC. This translates into CSAYTGTGQGYTF. V gene TRBV20-1 combines with J gene TRBJ1-2; 9 positions match TRBD1. Germline values: CDR1 DFQATT, CDR2 SNEGSKA (reference sequence). There are 13 residues in the CDR3. The V segment lost 5 bases and the J segment 8 bases; nucleotides outside the gene matches: 9.

The genes are TRBV29-1 and TRBJ1-2; 7 bases match TRBD1. Germline CDR1 is SQVTM and CDR2 is ANQGSEA. Trimming cost V 5 bases and J 5 bases; bases outside gene matches: 8. CDR3 length equals 13 residues. CDR3 DNA: TGCAGCGTTTCTCGGCAGGGGGATTATGGCTACACCTTC. Translated: CSVSRQGDYGYTF.

The sample holds one count of this clonotype. The chain has TRBV5-4 and TRBJ1-5; 10 positions match TRBD1. Unmatched junction bases numbered 23, after V lost 7 bases and J lost 4 bases. In germline, CDR1 is SGHNT, CDR2 YYREEE (reference sequence). The CDR3 length is 20 residues. CDR3 sequence (DNA): TGTGCCAGCCTAGGGATCCTCCGGGACAGGGGACCTTATAGGAATCAGCCCCAGCATTTT. Translation gives CASLGILRDRGPYRNQPQHF.

Details on this clonotype: Relative to the germline gene, one junction end is altered; a read error may explain this. The chain joins TRBV30 to TRBJ1-1; D is possibly TRBD1 (5 bases). There are 12 residues in the CDR3. Looked up from germline, CDR1 is GTSNPN and CDR2 is SVGIG (reference sequence). CDR3 loop: CTWTEQGVEAFF. The CDR3 DNA is TGTACCTGGACCGAACAAGGGGTAGAAGCTTTCTTT.

The chain recombines TRBV7-3 with TRBJ2-7, with D maybe TRBD2 (6 bases). Trimming removed 5 bases at V and 4 bases at J, with 12 bases between. Germline loops: CDR1 SGHTA, CDR2 FQGTGA. This CDR3 comprises 13 residues. The CDR3 here is CASSQGTQYEQYF. The CDR3 region has the DNA TGTGCCAGCAGCCAAGGGACTCAGTACGAGCAGTACTTC. Full variable domain (rest looked up from reference TRBV7-3 and TRBJ2-7): GAGVSQTPSNKVTEKGKYVELRCDPISGHTALYWYRQSLGQGPEFLIYFQGTGAADDSGLPNDRFFAVRPEGSVSTLKIQRTERGDSAVYLCASSQGTQYEQYFGPGTRLTVT.

This clonotype was seen just once. The DNA for the CDR3 is TGCAGCGTCGCGCGAGGGAGAGGAGAAAAACTGTTTTTT. Translating it yields CSVARGRGEKLFF. The chain combines TRBV29-1 with TRBJ1-4; no clear D gene. With 6 bases removed from V and 8 bases from J, the gap between germline ends came to 16 bases. The CDR3 has 13 residues. Germline V gene data show CDR1 as SQVTM and CDR2 as ANQGSEA.

V and J are TRBV20-1 and TRBJ2-1; D might be TRBD2 (5 bases). Trimming shortened V by 0 bases and J by 10 bases, and 13 bases separated the two germline ends. CDR1 and CDR2 from the germline V gene are DFQATT and SNEGSKA (reference sequence). This CDR3 contains 13 residues. In DNA form, the CDR3 reads TGCAGTGCTAGAGATCCTGCCCGGGGAGAGCAGTTCTTC. It translates to CSARDPARGEQFF.

The chain couples TRBV6-5 to TRBJ2-6; D remains ambiguous. This CDR3 comprises 15 residues. Germline V gene lookup returns CDR1 MNHEY and CDR2 SVGAGI. V lost 7 bases and J lost 0, with 10 bases in between. CDR3 sequence: CASTPTYSGANVLTF. DNA for the CDR3: TGTGCCAGCACTCCTACTTACTCTGGGGCCAACGTCCTGACTTTC.

The chain carries TRBV5-1 and TRBJ1-4; weak D call: TRBD1 (5 bases). The V end was cut by 4 bases, the J end by 0 bases, with 10 bases between. CDR1 is SGHRS, CDR2 YFSETQ, per germline. The CDR3 is 15 residues long. Here the CDR3 reads CASSDRKATNEKLFF. The CDR3, as DNA: TGCGCCAGCAGCGACAGAAAGGCAACTAATGAAAAACTGTTTTTT.

The chain has TRBV29-1 and TRBJ1-2, with D tentatively TRBD1 (5 bases). V dropped 7 bases and J dropped 7 bases, with 19 bases sitting between them. Germline values: CDR1 SQVTM, CDR2 ANQGSEA. The CDR3 runs to 13 residues. The CDR3 bases are TGCAGCGCGGGGGAGGTCTCCGGGGTTGGCTACACCTTC. Encoded protein: CSAGEVSGVGYTF. Full variable domain (missing parts from reference TRBV29-1 and TRBJ1-2): SAVISQKPSRDICQRGTSLTIQCQVDSQVTMMFWYRQQPGQSLTLIATANQGSEATYESGFVIDKFPISRPNLTFSTLTVSNMSPEDSSIYLCSAGEVSGVGYTFGSGTRLTVV.

J is TRBJ2-7 and V is TRBV3-1; possibly TRBD1 or TRBD2 for D (5 bases each). The length of the CDR3 is 16 residues. The germline V and J ends were trimmed by 2 bases and 3 bases, with 17 bases remaining between them. Germline loops: CDR1 LGHDT, CDR2 YNNKEL (reference sequence). CDR3 bases: TGTGCCAGCAGCCAAATGGCGAGGGGATCATTCTACGAGCAGTACTTC. Translation: CASSQMARGSFYEQYF.

The chain links TRBV18 to TRBJ2-1; 8 bases fit TRBD2. The CDR3 runs to 17 residues. With V trimmed by 0 bases and J by 6 bases, 10 bases remained unmatched. Looked up from germline, CDR1 is KGHSH and CDR2 is LQKENI. This CDR3 reads CASSPPNPGGPVNEQFF. In DNA, the CDR3 is TGTGCCAGCTCACCACCAAATCCGGGGGGGCCTGTCAATGAGCAGTTCTTC.

The V and J genes are TRBV19 and TRBJ1-1, with D unresolved. Germline CDR1 reads LNHDA; CDR2 reads SQIVND (reference sequence). This CDR3 region has 13 residues. V dropped 3 bases and J dropped 7 bases, with 12 bases sitting between them. This chain's CDR3 is CASSIDGAGEAFF. The CDR3 nucleotides are TGTGCCAGTAGTATTGATGGAGCCGGTGAAGCTTTCTTT.

V and J are TRBV15 and TRBJ1-6; perhaps TRBD1 as D (6 bases). V was pared by 0 bases and J by 15 bases, with 9 bases between. This CDR3 has 12 residues. CDR1 LNHNV and CDR2 YYDKDF come from the germline V gene (reference sequence). This CDR3 reads CATSRDLGGLHF. DNA for the CDR3: TGTGCCACCAGCAGAGATCTAGGGGGCCTCCACTTT.

The sample holds one count of this clonotype. V and J are TRBV30 and TRBJ1-2; D is possibly TRBD1 (5 bases). V was clipped by 0 bases and J by 4 bases, with 12 bases between them. Germline loops: CDR1 GTSNPN, CDR2 SVGIG (reference sequence). The CDR3 spans 14 residues. Here the CDR3 DNA reads TGTGCCTGGAGTGTAGGAGGGGTCAGCTATGGCTACACCTTC. This sequence encodes CAWSVGGVSYGYTF.

This clonotype has more than one count but fewer than ten. This sequence joins TRBV29-1 and TRBJ2-7; TRBD1 aligns across 9 bases. This CDR3 has 14 residues. CDR1 and CDR2 from the germline V gene are SQVTM and ANQGSEA. The trim removed 6 bases at V and 1 base at J, leaving 7 bases unmatched. The CDR3 loop is CSVGQGLGSYEQYF. In DNA, the CDR3 is TGCAGCGTAGGACAGGGGCTGGGGTCCTACGAGCAGTACTTC.

The rearrangement joins TRBV20-1 to TRBJ2-7; D is perhaps TRBD2 (5 bases). The CDR3 totals 16 residues. The V gene lost 3 bases and the J gene lost 0 bases, with 18 bases spanning the gap. Germline loops: CDR1 DFQATT, CDR2 SNEGSKA (reference sequence). The CDR3 DNA reads TGCAGTGCTAGTTTCGTATTGGAGGCGATCTCCTACGAGCAGTACTTC. It encodes CSASFVLEAISYEQYF.

The CDR3 loop is CASSLAGDSDNEQFF. CDR3 sequence (DNA): TGTGCCAGCAGCTTGGCGGGGGACAGTGACAATGAGCAGTTCTTC. V gene TRBV7-9 combines with J gene TRBJ2-1; D may match TRBD1 or TRBD2 (7 bases each). Germline CDR1 reads SEHNR; CDR2 reads FQNEAQ (reference sequence). The V and J ends lost 3 bases and 5 bases respectively, with 14 bases between them. The CDR3 has 15 amino acids.

This sequence joins TRBV7-2 and TRBJ2-5; D unresolved. The CDR3 loop spans 15 amino acids. V lost 0 bases and J lost 3, with 11 bases in between. Germline V gives CDR1 SGHTA, CDR2 FQGNSA. The CDR3 here is CASSLAVRQEETQYF. For the CDR3, the DNA is TGTGCCAGCAGCTTAGCTGTTAGGCAAGAAGAGACCCAGTACTTC. Full variable domain (missing parts from reference TRBV7-2 and TRBJ2-5): GAGVSQSPSNKVTEKGKDVELRCDPISGHTALYWYRQSLGQGLEFLIYFQGNSAPDKSGLPSDRFSAERTGGSVSTLTIQRTQQEDSAVYLCASSLAVRQEETQYFGPGTRLLVL.

The chain has TRBV2 and TRBJ1-2, with TRBD1 identical over 9 bases. V lost 8 bases to trimming and J lost 4 bases; unmatched junction nucleotides: 14. Germline assignment: CDR1 SNHLY and CDR2 FYNNEI. This CDR3 is 16 amino acids long. CDR3 in amino acids: CASASRGQGTFYGYTF. CDR3 coding DNA: TGTGCCAGCGCCTCCCGAGGACAGGGGACATTCTATGGCTACACCTTC.